This is a list of T cell receptor beta chains from one sample in a study of regulatory T cells in long-lasting Graves disease. From the multiplex PCR reads, TCRdb called clonotypes with MiXCR, one entry per CDR3 protein. The sample has roughly 400,000 distinct CDR3 sequences; roughly 21% are singletons. This material consisted of peripheral blood mononuclear cells (PBMCs), taken when the disease was refractory, from a patient treated with antithyroid drugs. The source of these receptors is a female donor with Graves disease. The CDR3 runs from the conserved cysteine through the conserved F or W. A D gene is named only where the DNA matches it firmly. Clone size is not always given. Where it is, it says once, few, many or a class for expanded clones.

clone size	D gene	V gene	J gene	CDR3 protein	CDR3 DNA
many	NA	TRBV20-1	TRBJ2-7	CSAPLQVHEQYF	TGCAGTGCTCCCCTTCAGGTCCACGAGCAGTACTTC
NA	NA	TRBV6-1	TRBJ2-1	CASSYGGEQFF	TGTGCCAGCTCCTACGGGGGTGAGCAGTTCTTC
few	NA	TRBV25-1	TRBJ2-7	CASSEYFSGYEQYF	TGTGCCAGCAGTGAATACTTTTCAGGCTACGAGCAGTACTTC
few	NA	TRBV28	TRBJ2-2	CASRTEITGELFF	TGTGCCAGCAGAACGGAGATCACCGGGGAGCTGTTTTTT
many	TRBD1	TRBV28	TRBJ1-4	CASRRDRGNEKLFF	TGTGCCAGCAGGCGGGACAGGGGGAACGAAAAACTGTTTTTT
many	NA	TRBV27	TRBJ2-5	CASSSLRYQETQYF	TGTGCCAGCAGTTCCCTACGGTACCAAGAGACCCAGTACTTC
few	TRBD1	TRBV10-2	TRBJ2-7	CASRQPGQGNEQYF	TGCGCCAGCAGACAACCGGGACAGGGGAACGAGCAGTACTTC
many	NA	TRBV27	TRBJ2-7	CASSNPSEGLAYEQYF	TGTGCCAGCAGTAACCCGTCGGAGGGCCTAGCCTACGAGCAGTACTTC
NA	TRBD2	TRBV28	TRBJ2-7	CASSLLGTSGAYEQYF	TGTGCCAGCAGTCTTCTAGGGACTAGCGGGGCCTACGAGCAGTACTTC
many	NA	TRBV28	TRBJ2-2	CASTPPQGGPGELFF	TGTGCCAGCACCCCGCCCCAGGGAGGACCCGGGGAGCTGTTTTTT
many	TRBD1	TRBV2	TRBJ2-7	CASIFDRGQIEQYF	TGTGCCAGCATCTTCGACAGGGGGCAGATCGAGCAGTACTTC
many	TRBD2	TRBV3-1	TRBJ2-5	CASSQEKLAGAQETQYF	TGTGCCAGCAGCCAAGAGAAGCTAGCGGGAGCACAAGAGACCCAGTACTTC
many	NA	TRBV30	TRBJ2-7	CAWSVLDRGLGEQYF	TGTGCCTGGAGTGTACTAGATCGGGGCCTTGGCGAGCAGTACTTC
NA	NA	TRBV4-1	TRBJ2-7	CASSQELGGWGEQYF	TGCGCCAGCAGCCAAGAACTGGGGGGCTGGGGCGAGCAGTACTTC
NA	NA	TRBV20-1	TRBJ2-1	CSARETATSYNEQFF	TGCAGTGCTAGGGAGACAGCGACCTCCTACAATGAGCAGTTCTTC
few	NA	TRBV29-1	TRBJ1-2	CSVGESYGYTF	TGCAGCGTAGGGGAGTCCTATGGCTACACCTTC
NA	NA	TRBV19	TRBJ1-5	CASSSTISNQPQHF	TGTGCCAGTAGTAGCACAATAAGCAATCAGCCCCAGCATTTT
many	TRBD2	TRBV20-1	TRBJ2-5	CSARGGLAGVETQYF	TGCAGTGCTCGAGGGGGACTAGCGGGAGTAGAGACCCAGTACTTC
NA	TRBD1	TRBV5-4	TRBJ2-3	CASSPGQGATDTQYF	TGTGCCAGCAGCCCTGGACAGGGGGCAACAGATACGCAGTATTTT
many	NA	TRBV2	TRBJ1-1	CASSIDSNTEAFF	TGTGCCAGCAGTATTGACAGCAACACTGAAGCTTTCTTT
many	TRBD1	TRBV7-8	TRBJ1-2	CASSLAGTGFHGYTF	TGTGCCAGCAGCTTAGCCGGGACAGGGTTTCATGGCTACACCTTC
NA	NA	TRBV2	TRBJ2-1	CASGDDNEQFF	TGTGCCAGCGGGGACGACAATGAGCAGTTCTTC
many	NA	TRBV7-9	TRBJ2-7	CASSSRPYEQYF	TGTGCCAGCAGCTCCCGGCCCTACGAGCAGTACTTC
few	NA	TRBV19	TRBJ1-2	CASSMSALSYGYTF	TGTGCCAGTAGTATGTCAGCCCTATCGTATGGCTACACCTTC
NA	TRBD1	TRBV20-1	TRBJ1-4	CSARSDRTGKLFF	TGCAGTGCTAGATCGGACAGGACAGGAAAACTGTTTTTT
NA	TRBD1	TRBV11-2	TRBJ1-3	CASSSQTGATGGNTIYF	TGTGCCAGCAGCTCCCAGACAGGGGCCACCGGTGGAAACACCATATATTTT
few	TRBD2	TRBV20-1	TRBJ2-7	CSAREGLAGGYEQYF	TGCAGTGCTAGAGAAGGGCTAGCGGGAGGTTACGAGCAGTACTTC
many	NA	TRBV2	TRBJ1-1	CASSTLQGNTEAFF	TGTGCCAGCAGTACATTACAGGGGAACACTGAAGCTTTCTTT
many	NA	TRBV6-5	TRBJ2-4	CASSLQGLAKNIQYF	TGTGCCAGCAGTTTACAGGGATTAGCCAAAAACATTCAGTACTTC
few	NA	TRBV30	TRBJ1-2	CAWNGLSVAGGYTF	TGTGCCTGGAATGGTTTATCGGTCGCGGGTGGCTACACCTTC
many	TRBD1	TRBV5-1	TRBJ1-2	CASSLEGQDGYTF	TGCGCCAGCAGCTTGGAGGGACAGGATGGCTACACCTTC
few	TRBD1	TRBV7-9	TRBJ2-7	CASSLGTGVGQYF	TGTGCCAGCAGCCTAGGGACAGGGGTTGGGCAGTACTTC
few	TRBD2	TRBV6-1	TRBJ2-2	CAGGLVSTGELFF	TGTGCCGGAGGACTAGTTTCCACCGGGGAGCTGTTTTTT